Listed here are 10 T cell receptor beta chains from one sample, sequenced in a study of T cell changes during pregnancy in multiple sclerosis. Some clones are missing from TCRdb's copy, which holds only in-frame ones; the method was immunoSEQ multiplex PCR. The sample lists approximately 70,000 clones; about 90% were seen once. The sample here was peripheral blood, taken in the second trimester of pregnancy. The source is a female donor in good health, enrolled as a control in a pregnancy study.

The CDR3 loop reads CASKRLAGYEQYF. Written as DNA, the CDR3 is TGTGCCAGCAAGCGGCTAGCCGGTTACGAGCAGTACTTC. The chain recombines TRBV6-1 with TRBJ2-7; a weak D match, TRBD2 (5 bases). The germline V gene has CDR1 MNHNS and CDR2 SASEGT. The CDR3 extends over 13 amino acids. V was clipped by 7 bases and J by 4 bases, with 14 bases between them.

This chain links TRBV19 with TRBJ1-1, with TRBD1 as a possible D gene (5 bases). The CDR3 contains 15 residues. CDR1 and CDR2 from the germline V gene are LNHDA and SQIVND (reference sequence). V lost 3 bases and J 5 bases, leaving 16 bases between the germline ends. The DNA of the CDR3 is TGTGCCAGTAGTATTCAAGGGGCAAGCAATACTGAAGCTTTCTTT. Translated, it gives CASSIQGASNTEAFF.

V is TRBV7-9 and J is TRBJ2-7, with a weak D call TRBD1 (5 bases). CDR1 is SEHNR, CDR2 FQNEAQ, per germline (reference sequence). The CDR3 spans 14 residues. Trimming removed 1 base at V and 5 bases at J, with 12 bases between. The DNA for the CDR3 is TGTGCCAGCAGCTTAGGGACAATTTTCGACGAGCAGTACTTC. Protein: CASSLGTIFDEQYF. The entire variable domain, with the rest obtained from reference TRBV7-9 and TRBJ2-7, is as follows: DTGVSQNPRHKITKRGQNVTFRCDPISEHNRLYWYRQTLGQGPEFLTYFQNEAQLEKSRLLSDRFSAERPKGSFSTLEIQRTEQGDSAMYLCASSLGTIFDEQYFGPGTRLTVT.

The chain recombines TRBV9 with TRBJ2-1; 8 nucleotides align to TRBD2. Trimming cost V 4 bases and J 0 bases; bases outside gene matches: 6. The CDR3 extends over 16 amino acids. Germline lookup yields CDR1 SGDLS and CDR2 YYNGEE. The CDR3 here is CASSLYSGSSYNEQFF. DNA for the CDR3: TGTGCCAGCAGCCTCTACAGCGGGAGCTCCTACAATGAGCAGTTCTTC.

V is TRBV2 and J is TRBJ2-5; D not resolved. CDR3 length equals 13 residues. Trimming left V 5 bases short and J 0 bases short, with 7 bases between. Germline V gives CDR1 SNHLY, CDR2 FYNNEI. The CDR3 region is CASSYTNQETQYF. Written as DNA, the CDR3 is TGTGCCAGCAGTTATACAAACCAAGAGACCCAGTACTTC.

This chain uses TRBV27 with TRBJ2-5, with 9 bases fitting TRBD1. The closer fit of TRBJ2-7 to the DNA end suggests the J call may be wrong. The CDR3 has 16 amino acids. Germline CDR1 reads MNHEY; CDR2 reads SMNVEV (reference sequence). CDR3 protein: CASSPISGTGPHEQYF. For the CDR3, the DNA is TGTGCCAGCAGTCCAATCTCCGGGACAGGGCCCCACGAGCAGTACTTC.

This chain links TRBV11-2 with TRBJ2-7, with 7 positions matching TRBD1. This CDR3 spans 15 amino acids. Trimming took 5 bases from V and 0 from J; bases not matched to a gene: 7. Looked up from germline, CDR1 is SGHAT and CDR2 is FQNNGV. CDR3 in amino acids: CASSNTGVLSYEQYF. The CDR3 DNA sequence: TGTGCCAGCAGCAACACAGGGGTCCTCTCCTACGAGCAGTACTTC.

The V gene is TRBV7-9, the J gene TRBJ2-7, with 9 positions matching TRBD1. Per germline, CDR1 SEHNR and CDR2 FQNEAQ (reference sequence). The V gene end was trimmed by 5 bases and the J gene end by 6 bases; junction bases not matched to a gene: 8. This CDR3 is 14 amino acids long. DNA of the CDR3: TGTGCCAGCAGCCGGGGGGACAGGGTGGGCGAGCAGTACTTC. It is translated as CASSRGDRVGEQYF.

The V call is TRBV19, the J call TRBJ1-2; a weak D match, TRBD1 (5 bases). CDR1 is LNHDA, CDR2 SQIVND, per germline (reference sequence). The length of the CDR3 is 14 residues. V was clipped by 4 bases and J by 3 bases, with 12 bases between them. Here the CDR3 reads CASSTRRDYYGYTF. CDR3 coding DNA: TGTGCCAGTAGTACTAGGCGGGACTACTATGGCTACACCTTC. Complete variable domain (other parts from reference TRBV19 and TRBJ1-2): DGGITQSPKYLFRKEGQNVTLSCEQNLNHDAMYWYRQDPGQGLRLIYYSQIVNDFQKGDIAEGYSVSREKKESFPLTVTSAQKNPTAFYLCASSTRRDYYGYTFGSGTRLTVV.

The V call is TRBV28, the J call TRBJ1-5, with 8 bases lining up with TRBD1. J gave up 3 bases and V 4 bases, and 11 bases lay outside the gene matches. Germline CDR1 reads MDHEN; CDR2 reads SYDVKM. The CDR3 runs 17 residues. DNA for the CDR3: TGTGCCAGCAGTTCCGCAGGGGGCGAGGGGGTCAATCAGCCCCAGCATTTT. This gives the protein CASSSAGGEGVNQPQHF.